This TCR beta chain was sequenced for a study of cytomegalovirus exposure and HLA in healthy donors. Turning to this clone: What it recognizes is unknown.

Findings and limits, study-wide: There were several of the most significant clusters that appeared linked to common viral pathogens in a later analysis. Some highly shared sequence variants likely arose as a pipeline artifact. Relative to equally common others, HLA-associated TCR beta chains showed greater clonal expansion in a later analysis. The study designated 160 or so TCR beta chains cytomegalovirus-associated.

V gave up 0 bases and J gave up 8 bases, with 11 bases separating them. Germline loops: CDR1 SGHRS, CDR2 YFSETQ. This CDR3 is built from 13 residues. Both 60 Vbeta primers and 13 Jbeta primers went into the PCR. The data were produced by immunoSEQ multiplex PCR, yet TCRdb's version contains in-frame clones alone and is incomplete. The table has 150,000 to 200,000 clones, more than 75% seen once; the top ten hold roughly 1.5%. This clonotype was sampled from a woman aged 45-60 years in good health and CMV-seronegative. V is TRBV5-1 and J is TRBJ1-2; D gene uncertain. The sequenced sample consisted of PBMCs. The CDR3 here is CASSLEGSGGYTF. DNA for the CDR3: TGCGCCAGCAGCTTGGAAGGCAGCGGGGGCTACACCTTC. Full variable domain (outside the CDR3, taken from reference TRBV5-1 and TRBJ1-2): KAGVTQTPRYLIKTRGQQVTLSCSPISGHRSVSWYQQTPGQGLQFLFEYFSETQRNKGNFPGRFSGRQFSNSRSEMNVSTLELGDSALYLCASSLEGSGGYTFGSGTRLTVV.